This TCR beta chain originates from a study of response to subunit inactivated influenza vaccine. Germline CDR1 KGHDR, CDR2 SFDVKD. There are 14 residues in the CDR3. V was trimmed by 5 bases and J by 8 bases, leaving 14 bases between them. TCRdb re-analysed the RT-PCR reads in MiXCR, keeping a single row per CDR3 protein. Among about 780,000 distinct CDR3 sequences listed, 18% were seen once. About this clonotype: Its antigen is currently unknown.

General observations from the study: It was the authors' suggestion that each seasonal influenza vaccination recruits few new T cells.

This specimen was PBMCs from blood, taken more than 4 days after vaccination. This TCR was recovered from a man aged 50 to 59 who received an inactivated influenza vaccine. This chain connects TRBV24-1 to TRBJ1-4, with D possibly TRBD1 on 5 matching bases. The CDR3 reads CATSGQIYREKLFF. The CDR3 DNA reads TGTGCCACCAGTGGACAAATTTACAGGGAAAAACTGTTTTTT.